These 31 T cell receptor beta chains share one sample of origin, sequenced in a study of CD8 T cells in ankylosing spondylitis. TCRdb processed the 5' RACE reads anew with MiXCR; each CDR3 protein has one entry. The sample includes about 240,000 distinct CDR3 sequences, about 11% seen only once; the top ten take 5.5% to 8%. The material sequenced was blood, either unsorted or a sorted T cell fraction (not recorded which). The receptor source for this set is a male donor with ankylosing spondylitis or in good health (not recorded which).

Many counts were recorded for this clonotype. The V call is TRBV20-1, the J call TRBJ1-5; a possible D gene is TRBD1 (5 bases). Germline V gene lookup returns CDR1 DFQATT and CDR2 SNEGSKA (reference sequence). The CDR3 runs to 13 residues. Deletions cut 3 bases from V and 7 bases from J, with 13 bases between. CDR3 DNA: TGCAGTGCTAGGGGGGTGGTAGGGCAGCCCCAGCATTTT. As protein: CSARGVVGQPQHF.

This chain joins TRBV2 and TRBJ2-1, with D maybe TRBD2 (5 bases). Deletions cut 4 bases from V and 15 bases from J, with 13 bases between. The germline V gene encodes CDR1 SNHLY and CDR2 FYNNEI. CDR3 length equals 11 residues. The CDR3 sequence is CASSGTLLRFF. The CDR3, as DNA: TGTGCCAGCAGTGGGACTCTCCTTAGGTTCTTC.

This clonotype was picked up many times. This sequence joins TRBV14 and TRBJ2-1, with 11 bases aligning to TRBD2. The CDR3 extends over 16 amino acids. V dropped 3 bases and J dropped 12; count of bases not matched to a gene: 13. Germline V lookup: CDR1 SGHDN, CDR2 FVKESK. Here the CDR3 reads CASSHLVGTSGGRQFF. CDR3 DNA sequence: TGTGCCAGCAGCCACCTAGTAGGGACTAGCGGAGGGAGGCAGTTCTTC.

This clonotype was detected a few times. The genes are TRBV7-9 and TRBJ2-1, with a possible D match to TRBD2 (6 bases). Germline V gives CDR1 SEHNR, CDR2 FQNEAQ (reference sequence). V was clipped by 5 bases and J by 9 bases, with 17 bases between them. This CDR3 is built from 14 residues. Here the CDR3 reads CASSRDSLWGEQFF. The DNA of the CDR3 is TGTGCCAGCAGCCGGGACTCCTTATGGGGTGAGCAGTTCTTC.

In this sample, this clonotype turned up many times. The rearrangement links TRBV5-6 to TRBJ1-1, with D tentatively TRBD1 (6 bases). The CDR3 has 17 residues. The V end lost 4 bases, the J end lost 1 base, and 20 bases lay between the germline ends. CDR1 and CDR2 from the germline V gene are SGHDT and YYEEEE. The CDR3 sequence is CASSPVGERGRNTEAFF. CDR3 bases: TGTGCCAGCAGCCCGGTCGGAGAGAGGGGGAGGAACACTGAAGCTTTCTTT.

There are many counts of this clonotype. The J gene is TRBJ2-1, the V gene TRBV6-5; D perhaps matches TRBD1 (7 bases). Germline lookup yields CDR1 MNHEY and CDR2 SVGAGI. The CDR3 extends over 16 amino acids. Between the trimmed V and J ends, which lost 0 bases and 6 bases, there was a span of 15 bases. The chain's CDR3 is CASSYSGTEEGNEQFF. CDR3 nucleotide sequence: TGTGCCAGCAGTTACTCCGGGACAGAGGAGGGCAATGAGCAGTTCTTC.

The gene calls are TRBV25-1 and TRBJ1-4, with 8 bases matching TRBD1. The length of the CDR3 is 19 residues. CDR1 and CDR2 from the germline V gene are MGHDK and SYGVNS. J was trimmed by 10 bases and V by 4 bases; bases with no gene match: 23. The CDR3 region has the DNA TGTGCCAGCAGTGCCCCCCCGGGACAGGCCACTACAACGGGGGGAAAACTGTTTTTT. Its protein is CASSAPPGQATTTGGKLFF.

The chain has TRBV9 and TRBJ2-1, with D possibly called TRBD1 or TRBD2 (5 bases each). This CDR3 has 14 residues. The V gene lost 4 bases and the J gene lost 10 bases, with 18 bases spanning the gap. In germline, CDR1 is SGDLS, CDR2 YYNGEE. CDR3 sequence: CASSPRSGLGEQFF. The CDR3 DNA follows: TGTGCCAGCAGCCCACGATCGGGGCTTGGGGAGCAGTTCTTC.

At least ten counts were recorded for this clonotype. This sequence joins TRBV28 and TRBJ1-2; D is unclear. V lost 6 bases and J lost 6, with 29 bases in between. There are 18 residues in the CDR3. Germline CDR1 and CDR2: MDHEN and SYDVKM. The CDR3 region is CASSLLGDVKTGDDGYTF. CDR3 DNA: TGTGCCAGCAGCCTCCTGGGTGATGTTAAGACCGGTGATGATGGCTACACCTTC.

This clonotype was observed many times. CDR3 DNA: TGTGCCAGCAGCTTCCCCTTAAGGGGTGGCTACACCTTC. Residues: CASSFPLRGGYTF. The chain joins TRBV5-8 to TRBJ1-2, with a weak D call TRBD1 (5 bases). This CDR3 spans 13 amino acids. Germline CDR1 SGHTS, CDR2 YDEGEE. Between the trimmed V and J ends, which lost 2 bases and 7 bases, there was a span of 12 bases.

This clonotype was counted many times. This rearrangement joins TRBV4-2 to TRBJ2-2, with 11 bases matching TRBD2. The CDR3 is made up of 15 amino acids. Germline values: CDR1 LGHNA, CDR2 YNFKEQ. V was pared by 7 bases and J by 6 bases, with 7 bases of the junction left unmatched. The DNA for the CDR3 is TGTGCCAGCAATAGCGGGAGGGTTGAGGCCGGGGAGCTGTTTTTT. Protein product: CASNSGRVEAGELFF.

This clonotype was observed at least ten times. The J gene is TRBJ2-2, the V gene TRBV4-1, with D possibly matching TRBD2 (6 bases). Trimming left V 4 bases short and J 6 bases short, with 15 bases between. The germline gives CDR1 MGHRA, CDR2 YSYEKL. This CDR3 has 15 residues. The DNA for the CDR3 is TGCGCCAGCAGCCTAGACGGGACTGGGGCCGGGGAGCTGTTTTTT. This sequence encodes CASSLDGTGAGELFF.

The chain is built from TRBV20-1 and TRBJ2-1; 8 bases agree with TRBD2. The CDR3 consists of 19 residues. The V gene end was trimmed by 0 bases and the J gene end by 1 base; junction bases not matched to a gene: 14. Germline-derived CDR1 and CDR2 are DFQATT and SNEGSKA (reference sequence). CDR3: CSARDVLAGYLRSYNEQFF. The CDR3 nucleotides are TGCAGTGCTAGAGATGTGTTAGCGGGATATCTAAGATCCTACAATGAGCAGTTCTTC.

The chain joins TRBV11-2 to TRBJ2-1; 8 bases are a match to TRBD1. V dropped 1 base and J dropped 6; count of bases not matched to a gene: 5. This CDR3 has 15 amino acids. CDR1 and CDR2 from the germline V gene are SGHAT and FQNNGV. The CDR3 loop reads CASSLVIQGANEQFF. The CDR3 DNA is TGTGCCAGCAGCTTAGTGATCCAGGGGGCCAATGAGCAGTTCTTC. The full variable domain, rest sourced from reference TRBV11-2 and TRBJ2-1, is EAGVAQSPRYKIIEKRQSVAFWCNPISGHATLYWYQQILGQGPKLLIQFQNNGVVDDSQLPKDRFSAERLKGVDSTLKIQPAKLEDSAVYLCASSLVIQGANEQFFGPGTRLTVL.

V usage is TRBV27 and J usage is TRBJ1-2; the D gene is possibly TRBD1 (6 bases). The ends were cut back, 4 bases at V and 0 bases at J, with 12 bases in the middle. This CDR3 spans 15 amino acids. Germline-derived CDR1 and CDR2 are MNHEY and SMNVEV (reference sequence). This CDR3 reads CASSSPRTANYGYTF. The CDR3 nucleotides read TGTGCCAGCAGTTCCCCTCGGACAGCTAACTATGGCTACACCTTC.

This clonotype was counted ten times or more. The chain combines TRBV9 with TRBJ1-2; D gene ambiguous. The CDR3 is made up of 14 amino acids. The germline CDR1 and CDR2 sequences are SGDLS and YYNGEE. V was shortened by 3 bases and J by 3 bases, with 12 bases between the two germline ends. The CDR3 sequence is CASSGTDDYYGYTF. The DNA of the CDR3 is TGTGCCAGCAGCGGGACGGACGACTACTATGGCTACACCTTC.

This clonotype was picked up a small number of times. CDR3: CASSPSLGTDTQYF. The DNA for the CDR3 is TGTGCCAGCTCACCATCGTTGGGGACAGATACGCAGTATTTT. V usage is TRBV18 and J usage is TRBJ2-3, with unresolved D. Trimming took off 2 bases at V and 3 bases at J, with 9 bases between the two ends. Germline CDR1 KGHSH, CDR2 LQKENI. The CDR3 loop spans 14 amino acids.

This clonotype was detected many times. In DNA, the CDR3 is TGCAGCGTTGACGGCGGGGGCCTAGATAATGAGCAGTTCTTC. Its translation is CSVDGGGLDNEQFF. V gene TRBV29-1 combines with J gene TRBJ2-1; TRBD2 is a possible D gene (7 bases). The CDR3 is made up of 14 amino acids. V dropped 3 bases and J dropped 7 bases, with 16 bases sitting between them. CDR1 and CDR2 (germline): SQVTM, ANQGSEA.

This clonotype has only a few counts. V gene TRBV12-5 combines with J gene TRBJ2-7; D is unclear. The CDR3 consists of 11 residues. CDR1 and CDR2 from the germline V gene are LGHNT and FRNRAP. V was cut by 5 bases and J by 3 bases, with 5 bases left in between. In DNA, the CDR3 is TGTGCTAGTGGTGAATACTACGAGCAGTACTTC. Encoded protein: CASGEYYEQYF.

This clonotype ranks as medium-sized (0.01 to 0.1%). CDR3 region: CATSVSGSTGELFF. The CDR3 DNA reads TGTGCCACCAGCGTAAGCGGTTCCACCGGGGAGCTGTTTTTT. This chain links TRBV24-1 with TRBJ2-2; maybe TRBD2 (5 bases). Germline-derived CDR1 and CDR2 are KGHDR and SFDVKD. V shed 7 bases and J shed 4 bases, with 12 bases lying between them. This CDR3 is 14 amino acids long.

Only a few counts were recorded for this clonotype. The chain links TRBV28 to TRBJ2-3; 7 bases agree with TRBD2. Trimming removed 7 bases from V and 10 bases from J; junction bases left unmatched: 17. Per germline, CDR1 MDHEN and CDR2 SYDVKM. The CDR3 totals 15 residues. CDR3: CASIEAGQTTAAQYF. The DNA of the CDR3 is TGTGCCAGCATTGAAGCGGGGCAAACGACCGCTGCGCAGTATTTT.

This clonotype came up a few times. This chain links TRBV20-1 with TRBJ2-5; 8 nucleotides line up with TRBD1. Germline V CDR1 and CDR2: DFQATT, SNEGSKA (reference sequence). Losses at the gene ends were 3 bases for V and 2 bases for J; bases not matched to a gene: 11. The CDR3 covers 16 residues. This CDR3 is CSARTPTGVRQETQYF. CDR3 DNA: TGCAGTGCTAGGACTCCGACAGGGGTTCGGCAAGAGACCCAGTACTTC.

Many counts were recorded for this clonotype. The J gene is TRBJ2-6, the V gene TRBV6-1; the D gene could be TRBD1 or TRBD2 (5 bases each). Germline V lookup: CDR1 MNHNS, CDR2 SASEGT. The CDR3 totals 16 residues. V was clipped by 8 bases and J by 0 bases, with 14 bases between them. The DNA of the CDR3 is TGTGCCAGCCGGAGGCAGGGTCTCTCTGGGGCCAACGTCCTGACTTTC. The encoded protein is CASRRQGLSGANVLTF.

The sample holds many counts of this clonotype. The gene calls are TRBV20-1 and TRBJ2-1, with 13 positions matching TRBD2. Germline V gene lookup returns CDR1 DFQATT and CDR2 SNEGSKA (reference sequence). This CDR3 region has 15 residues. The junction had 5 bases not matched to a gene; V was cut back by 5 bases and J by 4 bases. This CDR3 reads CSAAAGLAGYNEQFF. The CDR3 DNA reads TGCAGTGCTGCCGCGGGACTAGCGGGATACAATGAGCAGTTCTTC.

The chain carries TRBV7-3 and TRBJ2-1; 9 positions match TRBD2. The CDR3 contains 14 residues. Germline CDR1 SGHTA, CDR2 FQGTGA. V dropped 2 bases and J dropped 6; count of bases not matched to a gene: 2. The CDR3 DNA reads as TGTGCCAGCAGCTTAGCGGGGGGGTGCAATGAGCAGTTCTTC. This gives the protein CASSLAGGCNEQFF.

This clonotype appeared a few times. J is TRBJ1-4 and V is TRBV5-6; TRBD1 is a possible D gene (6 bases). The germline gives CDR1 SGHDT, CDR2 YYEEEE. The ends were cut back, 5 bases at V and 2 bases at J, with 13 bases in the middle. This CDR3 has 15 amino acids. The CDR3 coding sequence is TGTGCCAGCAGTCCTACAGGGAGCACTAATGAAAAACTGTTTTTT. It translates to CASSPTGSTNEKLFF.

The chain couples TRBV2 to TRBJ2-7; 10 nucleotides line up with TRBD1. Trimming removed 8 bases from V and 5 bases from J; junction bases left unmatched: 9. CDR1 and CDR2 (germline): SNHLY, FYNNEI. The CDR3 sequence is 14 residues long. CDR3 protein: CASGPDRGRNEQYF. CDR3 nucleotides: TGTGCCAGCGGCCCAGACAGGGGGCGCAACGAGCAGTACTTC.

This rearrangement joins TRBV5-1 to TRBJ2-7; either TRBD1 or TRBD2 may fit D (5 bases each). Germline CDR1 and CDR2: SGHRS and YFSETQ. The CDR3 totals 14 residues. The V end was cut by 4 bases, the J end by 7 bases, with 18 bases between. The CDR3 DNA sequence: TGCGCCAGCAGCGGGAGCCGGGGACGGGGTGAGCAGTACTTC. Translation gives CASSGSRGRGEQYF.

Many counts were recorded for this clonotype. The chain has TRBV5-6 and TRBJ2-2, with 8 positions matching TRBD1. CDR3 length: 16 residues. Germline-derived CDR1 and CDR2 are SGHDT and YYEEEE. The junction had 11 bases not matched to a gene; V was cut back by 3 bases and J by 7 bases. CDR3 loop: CASSSRVQGAIGELFF. CDR3 nucleotides: TGTGCCAGCAGCTCCCGCGTGCAGGGGGCAATCGGGGAGCTGTTTTTT. The complete variable domain, with remaining parts taken from reference TRBV5-6 and TRBJ2-2, reads DAGVTQSPTHLIKTRGQQVTLRCSPKSGHDTVSWYQQALGQGPQFIFQYYEEEERQRGNFPDRFSGHQFPNYSSELNVNALLLGDSALYLCASSSRVQGAIGELFFGEGSRLTVL.

This chain connects TRBV5-1 to TRBJ2-7; weak D call: TRBD2 (5 bases). The germline CDR1 and CDR2 sequences are SGHRS and YFSETQ. V was trimmed by 1 base and J by 6 bases, leaving 23 bases between them. The CDR3 length is 17 residues. The chain's CDR3 is CASSLSVGVGSESEQYF. CDR3 nucleotide sequence: TGCGCCAGCAGCTTGTCGGTCGGGGTTGGGAGCGAAAGCGAGCAGTACTTC.

This clonotype was seen repeatedly, ten times or more. This sequence joins TRBV20-1 and TRBJ2-3; 10 nucleotides align to TRBD2. Germline assignment: CDR1 DFQATT and CDR2 SNEGSKA (reference sequence). The CDR3 loop spans 15 amino acids. Germline trimming cut 6 bases from V and 1 base from J; bases unmatched to any gene: 7. The chain's CDR3 is CSAPRTSGGTDTQYF. CDR3 nucleotides: TGCAGTGCACCTCGGACTAGCGGAGGCACAGATACGCAGTATTTT.